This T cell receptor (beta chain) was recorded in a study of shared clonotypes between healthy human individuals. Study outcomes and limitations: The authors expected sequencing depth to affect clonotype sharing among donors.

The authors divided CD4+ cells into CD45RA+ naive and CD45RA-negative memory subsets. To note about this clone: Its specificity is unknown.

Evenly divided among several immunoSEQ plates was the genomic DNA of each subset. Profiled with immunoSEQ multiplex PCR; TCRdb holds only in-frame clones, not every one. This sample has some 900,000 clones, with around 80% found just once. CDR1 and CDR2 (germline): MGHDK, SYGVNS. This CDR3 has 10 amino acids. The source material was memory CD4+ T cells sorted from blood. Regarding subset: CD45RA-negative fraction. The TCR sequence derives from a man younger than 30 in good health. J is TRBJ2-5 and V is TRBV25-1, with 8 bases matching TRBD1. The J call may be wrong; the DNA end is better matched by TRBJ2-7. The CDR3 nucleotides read TGTGCCAACGACAGGGGCGAGCAGTACTTC. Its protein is CANDRGEQYF.